The 23 T cell receptor beta chains presented below share a single source sample, sequenced in a study of blood T cell repertoires in COVID-19. Generated by immunoSEQ multiplex PCR, the TCRdb table keeps only in-frame clones and is missing some. Of about 55,000 clones in the sample, approximately 82% were seen once. Sequencing input: peripheral blood. The receptor set was obtained from a human donor in a cohort sampled during active or convalescent COVID-19.

The V call is TRBV6-5, the J call TRBJ2-7; TRBD2 is a possible D gene (6 bases). Germline CDR1 MNHEY, CDR2 SVGAGI. The CDR3 covers 15 residues. V lost 2 bases, J lost 5 bases, and 16 bases lay in between. CDR3 coding DNA: TGTGCCAGCAGTTACGGTCAGGGAGGCGCCCACGAGCAGTACTTC. Translation: CASSYGQGGAHEQYF.

The chain joins TRBV14 to TRBJ1-2; no reliable D call. V gave up 5 bases and J gave up 5 bases, with 15 bases separating them. CDR1 is SGHDN, CDR2 FVKESK, per germline. This CDR3 spans 14 amino acids. CDR3 sequence (DNA): TGTGCCAGCAGCTTTGGAAGAGGGCCATATGGCTACACCTTC. This codes for CASSFGRGPYGYTF.

The chain employs TRBV25-1 and TRBJ2-1; 8 bases align to TRBD2. Germline CDR1 and CDR2: MGHDK and SYGVNS. V gave up 5 bases and J gave up 2 bases; unmatched junction bases: 8. CDR3 length: 16 amino acids. The CDR3: CASSPPGGVPYNEQFF. CDR3 DNA: TGTGCCAGCAGTCCCCCGGGGGGGGTCCCCTACAATGAGCAGTTCTTC.

A few counts support this clone. The V gene is TRBV4-1, the J gene TRBJ2-7; 14 bases line up with TRBD2. V shed 4 bases, J shed 0 bases, and the junction held 8 bases outside the gene matches. This CDR3 is built from 18 residues. CDR1 and CDR2 (germline): MGHRA, YSYEKL. CDR3 loop: CASSRSGLAGVSSYEQYF. DNA for the CDR3: TGCGCCAGCAGCCGGTCGGGACTAGCGGGGGTCAGCTCCTACGAGCAGTACTTC.

V and J are TRBV6-2 or TRBV6-3 and TRBJ1-5, with D possibly TRBD1 on 5 matching bases. Germline V CDR1 and CDR2: MNHEY, SVGEGT. The CDR3 length is 14 residues. Trimming stripped 7 bases from V and 2 bases from J, with 12 bases between. The chain's CDR3 is CASNPNRRNQPQHF. Written as DNA, the CDR3 is TGTGCCAGCAACCCGAACAGGCGCAATCAGCCCCAGCATTTT.

V gene TRBV5-6 combines with J gene TRBJ2-3; the match to TRBD2 covers 13 bases. Germline loops: CDR1 SGHDT, CDR2 YYEEEE. The V and J ends lost 2 bases and 9 bases, in that order; junction bases with no gene match: 9. This CDR3 is built from 16 residues. CDR3: CASSFRLAGGSETQYF. Here the CDR3 DNA reads TGTGCCAGCAGCTTTCGACTAGCGGGGGGCTCGGAGACGCAGTATTTT.

The genes are TRBV19 and TRBJ2-7, with a weak D call TRBD1 (5 bases). Trimming cost V 5 bases and J 5 bases, with 10 bases left between them. The CDR3 has 12 amino acids. The germline gives CDR1 LNHDA, CDR2 SQIVND (reference sequence). The CDR3 sequence is CASSAQANEQYF. Written as DNA, the CDR3 is TGTGCCAGTAGTGCACAGGCAAACGAGCAGTACTTC.

This clone has just one count. CDR3 residues: CATSLGGGSYEQYF. The CDR3 nucleotides read TGTGCCACTTCTTTGGGGGGGGGCTCGTATGAGCAGTACTTC. This chain links TRBV27 with TRBJ2-7, with D possibly being TRBD2 (7 bases). CDR3 length: 14 amino acids. Per the germline V gene, CDR1 is MNHEY and CDR2 is SMNVEV (reference sequence). Between the trimmed V and J ends, which lost 10 bases and 7 bases, there was a span of 23 bases.

The CDR3 reads CASSYGTSSTYEQYF. The CDR3 DNA sequence: TGTGCCAGCAGTTACGGGACTAGTTCTACCTACGAGCAGTACTTC. The chain links TRBV6-2 or TRBV6-3 to TRBJ2-7; 8 bases align to TRBD2. Germline trimming cut 2 bases from V and 2 bases from J; bases unmatched to any gene: 5. The germline CDR1 and CDR2 sequences are MNHEY and SVGEGT. This CDR3 has 15 amino acids.

The V call is TRBV11-2, the J call TRBJ1-2, with D unclear. This CDR3 is built from 13 residues. Between the trimmed V and J ends, which lost 5 bases and 4 bases, there was a span of 11 bases. CDR1 is SGHAT, CDR2 FQNNGV, per germline. The CDR3 region has the DNA TGTGCCAGCAGCCCATCGTCCGGCTATGGCTACACCTTC. This translates into CASSPSSGYGYTF.

The CDR3 spells CASSVGDWDYEQYF. For the CDR3, the DNA is TGTGCCAGCAGCGTAGGGGACTGGGACTACGAGCAGTACTTC. The gene calls are TRBV9 and TRBJ2-7; a possible D gene is TRBD2 (6 bases). Germline V gives CDR1 SGDLS, CDR2 YYNGEE. The V gene lost 0 bases and the J gene lost 3 bases, with 10 bases spanning the gap. This CDR3 has 14 amino acids.

This clone was counted between two and nine times. This rearrangement joins TRBV6-5 to TRBJ1-2, with D possibly being TRBD1 (6 bases). The V gene's germline CDR1 is MNHEY and CDR2 SVGAGI. CDR3 size: 14 residues. The V and J ends lost 8 bases and 7 bases respectively, with 20 bases between them. Here the CDR3 DNA reads TGTGCCAGCTCAACCGGGGGGCGAGTAGGTGGCTACACCTTC. Translating it yields CASSTGGRVGGYTF.

Only a few counts were recorded for this clone. The chain carries TRBV4-1 and TRBJ2-1, with 8 nucleotides matching TRBD2. Trimming cost V 1 base and J 9 bases; bases outside gene matches: 11. This CDR3 spans 16 amino acids. The germline V gene has CDR1 MGHRA and CDR2 YSYEKL. CDR3 DNA sequence: TGCGCCAGCAGCCAAGCTTTGTTCGGGGGGGCCGTTGAGCAGTTCTTC. Translated: CASSQALFGGAVEQFF.

This rearrangement joins TRBV6-6 to TRBJ1-2, with 10 bases matching TRBD1. V shed 6 bases, J shed 10 bases, and the junction held 5 bases outside the gene matches. Per germline, CDR1 MNHNY and CDR2 SVGAGI (reference sequence). This CDR3 has 12 residues. The CDR3, as DNA: TGTGCCAGCAGCTCCGGGACAGGGGACTACACCTTC. It yields the protein CASSSGTGDYTF.

Concerning this clone itself: The junction differs from germline at one of its ends, possibly a read error. The V and J genes are TRBV28 and TRBJ2-2; D could derive from TRBD1 or TRBD2 (7 bases each). Per germline, CDR1 MDHEN and CDR2 SYDVKM. The CDR3 has 15 residues. CDR3 bases: TGTGCCCGCAGGGGGGCGGGGGCCAACACCGGGGAGCTGTTTTTT. It yields the protein CARRGAGANTGELFF.

This clone showed up just once. As DNA, the CDR3 is TGTGCTAGTGGACTCGGACTAGCGGGGACCAATGAGCAGTTCTTC. This sequence encodes CASGLGLAGTNEQFF. The V gene is TRBV12-5, the J gene TRBJ2-1; 12 positions match TRBD2. V was pared by 6 bases and J by 6 bases, with 6 bases of the junction left unmatched. CDR3 length: 15 amino acids. Per the germline V gene, CDR1 is LGHNT and CDR2 is FRNRAP.

A remark on this clone: A junction end diverges from the germline sequence, so it may reflect a read error. This chain uses TRBV10-3 with TRBJ2-3, with 7 positions matching TRBD1. This CDR3 region has 14 residues. Germline V lookup: CDR1 ENHRY, CDR2 SYGVKD. The CDR3 bases are TGTGCCATCAGCAACAGGGGCGACACAGATGCGCAGTATTTT. Amino acid sequence: CAISNRGDTDAQYF.

The chain recombines TRBV27 with TRBJ2-3; 8 bases match TRBD1. The CDR3 spans 18 residues. Germline V gives CDR1 MNHEY, CDR2 SMNVEV (reference sequence). J gave up 0 bases and V 6 bases, and 14 bases lay outside the gene matches. The chain's CDR3 is CASSSAQGALLSTDTQYF. In DNA, the CDR3 is TGTGCCAGCAGCTCCGCTCAGGGGGCCTTACTCAGCACAGATACGCAGTATTTT.

This chain connects TRBV5-1 to TRBJ2-3, with 13 bases matching TRBD2. Germline V CDR1 and CDR2: SGHRS, YFSETQ. After removal of 6 bases from V and 5 bases from J, the junction contained 9 bases not matched to a gene. The CDR3 extends over 16 amino acids. This chain's CDR3 is CASTTSGGALGDTQYF. The DNA of the CDR3 is TGCGCCAGCACAACTAGCGGGGGGGCCTTAGGAGATACGCAGTATTTT.

J is TRBJ1-5 and V is TRBV2; 7 bases match TRBD1. Germline CDR1 SNHLY, CDR2 FYNNEI. The CDR3 covers 14 residues. With V trimmed by 4 bases and J by 2 bases, 2 bases remained unmatched. The CDR3 loop reads CASSGGTGNQPQHF. The CDR3 DNA reads TGTGCCAGCAGTGGGGGGACAGGCAATCAGCCCCAGCATTTT.

The chain carries TRBV10-3 and TRBJ1-1, with 8 bases identical to TRBD1. This CDR3 is 16 amino acids long. V lost 0 bases, J lost 3 bases, and 6 bases stayed unmatched. The germline V gene encodes CDR1 ENHRY and CDR2 SYGVKD. In DNA form, the CDR3 reads TGTGCCATCAGTGAGTCGAATAACAGGGGGGACACTGAAGCTTTCTTT. Amino acids: CAISESNNRGDTEAFF.

The genes are TRBV6-5 and TRBJ2-3, with 9 bases fitting TRBD1. The V gene's germline CDR1 is MNHEY and CDR2 SVGAGI. The CDR3 spans 13 residues. Germline trimming cut 6 bases from V and 4 bases from J; bases unmatched to any gene: 2. DNA of the CDR3: TGTGCCAGCAGCCGGGACAGGGCAGATACGCAGTATTTT. Encoded protein: CASSRDRADTQYF.

V and J are TRBV7-9 and TRBJ1-3; D not certain. Trimming shortened V by 5 bases and J by 0 bases, and 11 bases separated the two germline ends. The CDR3 contains 15 residues. CDR1 SEHNR and CDR2 FQNEAQ come from the germline V gene (reference sequence). CDR3 region: CASSPRGHSGNTIYF. CDR3 bases: TGTGCCAGCAGCCCCAGAGGGCACTCTGGAAACACCATATATTTT.